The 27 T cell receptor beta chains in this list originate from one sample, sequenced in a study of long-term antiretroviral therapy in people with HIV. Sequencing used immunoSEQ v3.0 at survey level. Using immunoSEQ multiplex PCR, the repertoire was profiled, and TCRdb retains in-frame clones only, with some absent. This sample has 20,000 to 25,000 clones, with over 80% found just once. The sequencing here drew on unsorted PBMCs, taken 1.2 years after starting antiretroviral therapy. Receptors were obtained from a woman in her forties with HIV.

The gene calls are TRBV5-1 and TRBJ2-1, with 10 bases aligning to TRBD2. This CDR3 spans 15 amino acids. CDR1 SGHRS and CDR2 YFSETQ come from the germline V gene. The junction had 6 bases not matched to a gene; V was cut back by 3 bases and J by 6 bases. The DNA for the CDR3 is TGCGCCAGCAGCTCCCCCGGGACTAGCGTCAATGAGCAGTTCTTC. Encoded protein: CASSSPGTSVNEQFF. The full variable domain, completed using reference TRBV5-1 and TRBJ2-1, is KAGVTQTPRYLIKTRGQQVTLSCSPISGHRSVSWYQQTPGQGLQFLFEYFSETQRNKGNFPGRFSGRQFSNSRSEMNVSTLELGDSALYLCASSSPGTSVNEQFFGPGTRLTVL.

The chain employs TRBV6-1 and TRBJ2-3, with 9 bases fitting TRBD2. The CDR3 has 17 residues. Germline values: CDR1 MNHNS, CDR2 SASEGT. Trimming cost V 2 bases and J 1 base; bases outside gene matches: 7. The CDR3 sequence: CASSEWLLAGGTDTQYF. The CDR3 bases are TGTGCCAGCAGTGAATGGTTACTAGCGGGCGGCACAGATACGCAGTATTTT.

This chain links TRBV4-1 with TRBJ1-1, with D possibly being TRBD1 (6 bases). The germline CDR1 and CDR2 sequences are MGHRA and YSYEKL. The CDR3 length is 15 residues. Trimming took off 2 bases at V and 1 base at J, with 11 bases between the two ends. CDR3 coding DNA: TGCGCCAGCAGCCAATACTCGACAGGGAACACTGAAGCTTTCTTT. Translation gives CASSQYSTGNTEAFF.

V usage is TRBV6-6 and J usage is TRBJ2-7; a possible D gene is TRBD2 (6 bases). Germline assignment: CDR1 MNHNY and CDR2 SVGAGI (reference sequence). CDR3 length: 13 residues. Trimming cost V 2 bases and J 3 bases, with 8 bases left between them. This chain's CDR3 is CASSYGGYYEQYF. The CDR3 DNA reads TGTGCCAGCAGTTACGGGGGGTACTACGAGCAGTACTTC.

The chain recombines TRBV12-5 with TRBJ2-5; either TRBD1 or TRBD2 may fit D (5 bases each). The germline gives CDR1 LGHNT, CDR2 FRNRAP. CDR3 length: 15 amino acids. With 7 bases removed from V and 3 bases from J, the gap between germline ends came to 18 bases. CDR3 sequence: CASAFGPGTEETQYF. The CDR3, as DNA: TGTGCTAGTGCCTTCGGGCCCGGGACGGAAGAGACCCAGTACTTC.

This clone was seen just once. The chain's CDR3 is CASRGQNTGELFF. CDR3 coding DNA: TGTGCCAGCAGAGGACAGAACACCGGGGAGCTGTTTTTT. The chain couples TRBV2 to TRBJ2-2, with a tentative D call TRBD1 (5 bases). In germline, CDR1 is SNHLY, CDR2 FYNNEI. The CDR3 runs to 13 residues. Trimming removed 6 bases at V and 1 base at J, with 6 bases between.

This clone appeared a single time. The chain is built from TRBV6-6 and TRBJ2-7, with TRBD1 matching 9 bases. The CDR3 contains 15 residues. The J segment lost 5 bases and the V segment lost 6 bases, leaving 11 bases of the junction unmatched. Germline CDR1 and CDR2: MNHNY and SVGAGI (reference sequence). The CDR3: CASSSGQGSYNEQYF. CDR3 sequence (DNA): TGTGCCAGCAGCTCAGGACAGGGGAGTTATAACGAGCAGTACTTC.

CDR3 in DNA: TGCGCCAGCAGCTTGGTTCCGGGGGTGGCAGAGACCCAGTACTTC. This sequence encodes CASSLVPGVAETQYF. V and J are TRBV5-1 and TRBJ2-5; D is possibly TRBD2 (6 bases). Per germline, CDR1 SGHRS and CDR2 YFSETQ. Trimming removed 0 bases from V and 4 bases from J, with 13 bases in between. The CDR3 runs to 15 residues.

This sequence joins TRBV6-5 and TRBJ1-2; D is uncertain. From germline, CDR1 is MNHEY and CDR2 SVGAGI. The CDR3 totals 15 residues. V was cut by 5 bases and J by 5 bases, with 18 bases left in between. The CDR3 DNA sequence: TGTGCCAGCAGTAAGGGTAGTCGGCAGCCTTATGGCTACACCTTC. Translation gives CASSKGSRQPYGYTF.

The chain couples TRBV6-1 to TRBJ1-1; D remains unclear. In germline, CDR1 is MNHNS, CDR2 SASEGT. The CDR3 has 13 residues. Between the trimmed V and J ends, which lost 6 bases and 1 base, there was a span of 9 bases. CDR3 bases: TGTGCCAGCAGCATGACACAGAACACTGAAGCTTTCTTT. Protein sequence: CASSMTQNTEAFF.

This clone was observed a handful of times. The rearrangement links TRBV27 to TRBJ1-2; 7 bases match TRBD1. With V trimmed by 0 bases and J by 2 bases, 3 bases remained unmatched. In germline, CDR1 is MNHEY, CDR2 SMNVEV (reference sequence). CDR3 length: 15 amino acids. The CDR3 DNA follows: TGTGCCAGCAGTTTATCGCCGGGACAGAACTATGGCTACACCTTC. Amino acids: CASSLSPGQNYGYTF.

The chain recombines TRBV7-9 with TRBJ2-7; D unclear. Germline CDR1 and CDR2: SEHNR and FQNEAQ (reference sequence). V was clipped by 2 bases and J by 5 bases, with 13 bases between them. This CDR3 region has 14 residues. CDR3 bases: TGTGCCAGCAGCTTACCGACACGTTATAACGAGCAGTACTTC. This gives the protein CASSLPTRYNEQYF.

The chain's CDR3 is CASSEEVPSKPQHF. In nucleotides, the CDR3 is TGTGCCAGCAGTGAAGAGGTACCCAGCAAGCCCCAGCATTTT. The rearrangement joins TRBV2 to TRBJ1-5; no clear D gene. This CDR3 region has 14 residues. Trimming removed 1 base from V and 8 bases from J, with 12 bases in between. Per the germline V gene, CDR1 is SNHLY and CDR2 is FYNNEI.

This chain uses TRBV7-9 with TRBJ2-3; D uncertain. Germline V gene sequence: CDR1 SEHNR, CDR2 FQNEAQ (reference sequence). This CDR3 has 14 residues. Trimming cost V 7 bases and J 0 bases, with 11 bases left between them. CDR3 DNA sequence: TGTGCCAGCACCCCCATGGTCAGCACAGATACGCAGTATTTT. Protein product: CASTPMVSTDTQYF.

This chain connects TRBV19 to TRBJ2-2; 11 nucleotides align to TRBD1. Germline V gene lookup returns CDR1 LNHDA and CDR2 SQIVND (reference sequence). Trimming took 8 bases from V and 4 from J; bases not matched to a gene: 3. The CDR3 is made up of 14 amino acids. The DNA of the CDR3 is TGTGCCAGTGCGGGACAGGGGGTCACCGGGGAGCTGTTTTTT. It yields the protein CASAGQGVTGELFF. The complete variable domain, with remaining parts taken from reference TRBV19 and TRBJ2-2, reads DGGITQSPKYLFRKEGQNVTLSCEQNLNHDAMYWYRQDPGQGLRLIYYSQIVNDFQKGDIAEGYSVSREKKESFPLTVTSAQKNPTAFYLCASAGQGVTGELFFGEGSRLTVL.

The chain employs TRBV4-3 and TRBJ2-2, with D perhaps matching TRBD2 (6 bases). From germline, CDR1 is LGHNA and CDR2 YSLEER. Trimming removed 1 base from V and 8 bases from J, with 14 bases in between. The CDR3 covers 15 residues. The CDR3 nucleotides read TGCGCCAGCAGCCAAGTCTACGGGACTGTTGGGGAGCTGTTTTTT. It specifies CASSQVYGTVGELFF.

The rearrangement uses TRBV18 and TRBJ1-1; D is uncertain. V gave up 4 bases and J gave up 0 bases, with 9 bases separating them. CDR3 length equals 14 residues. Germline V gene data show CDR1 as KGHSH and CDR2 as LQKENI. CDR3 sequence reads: CASSLQGLNTEAFF. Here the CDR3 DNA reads TGTGCCAGCTCACTCCAAGGGTTGAACACTGAAGCTTTCTTT.

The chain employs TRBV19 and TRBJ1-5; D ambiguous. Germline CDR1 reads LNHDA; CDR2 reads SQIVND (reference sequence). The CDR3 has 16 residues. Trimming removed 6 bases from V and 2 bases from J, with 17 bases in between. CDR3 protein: CASSTVLRVGNQPQHF. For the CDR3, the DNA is TGTGCCAGTAGCACCGTATTGCGGGTCGGCAATCAGCCCCAGCATTTT.

The DNA of the CDR3 is TGTGCCAGCAGCTTAGGGGACACGGCTGGCTACACCTTC. It yields the protein CASSLGDTAGYTF. The V gene is TRBV7-9, the J gene TRBJ1-2; the D gene is possibly TRBD1 (6 bases). The CDR3 totals 13 residues. V shed 1 base and J shed 7 bases, with 10 bases lying between them. The V gene's germline CDR1 is SEHNR and CDR2 FQNEAQ (reference sequence).

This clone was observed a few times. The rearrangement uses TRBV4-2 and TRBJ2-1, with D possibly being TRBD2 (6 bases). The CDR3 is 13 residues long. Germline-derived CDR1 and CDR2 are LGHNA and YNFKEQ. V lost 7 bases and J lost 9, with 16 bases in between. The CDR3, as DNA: TGTGCCAGCAACTACGGAGGGGTTGGTGAGCAGTTCTTC. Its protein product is CASNYGGVGEQFF.

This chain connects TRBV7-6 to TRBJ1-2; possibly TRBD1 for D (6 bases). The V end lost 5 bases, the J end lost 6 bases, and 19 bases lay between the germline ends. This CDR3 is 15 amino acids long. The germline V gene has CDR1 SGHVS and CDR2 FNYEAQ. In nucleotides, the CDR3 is TGTGCCAGCAGCCTCCAACAGGGATGGGTAAATGGCTACACCTTC. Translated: CASSLQQGWVNGYTF.

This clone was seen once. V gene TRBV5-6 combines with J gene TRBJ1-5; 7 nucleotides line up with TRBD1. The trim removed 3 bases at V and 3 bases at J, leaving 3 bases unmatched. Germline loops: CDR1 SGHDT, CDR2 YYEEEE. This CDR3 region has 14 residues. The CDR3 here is CASSSGTANQPQHF. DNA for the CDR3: TGTGCCAGCAGCTCCGGGACAGCCAATCAGCCCCAGCATTTT.

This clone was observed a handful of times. The CDR3 sequence is CASSLGGVSGNTIYF. The DNA for the CDR3 is TGTGCCAGCAGCTTGGGGGGTGTCTCTGGAAACACCATATATTTT. The chain uses TRBV7-3 and TRBJ1-3; TRBD1 is a possible D gene (5 bases). V was trimmed by 3 bases and J by 0 bases, leaving 9 bases between them. This CDR3 has 15 amino acids. CDR1 is SGHTA and CDR2 is FQGTGA in the germline V gene.

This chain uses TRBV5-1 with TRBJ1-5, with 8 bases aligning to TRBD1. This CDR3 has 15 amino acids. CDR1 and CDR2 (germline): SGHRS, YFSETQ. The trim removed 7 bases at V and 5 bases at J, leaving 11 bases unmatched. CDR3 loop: CASSQLGQADQPQHF. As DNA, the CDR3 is TGCGCCAGCTCTCAACTGGGACAGGCCGATCAGCCCCAGCATTTT.

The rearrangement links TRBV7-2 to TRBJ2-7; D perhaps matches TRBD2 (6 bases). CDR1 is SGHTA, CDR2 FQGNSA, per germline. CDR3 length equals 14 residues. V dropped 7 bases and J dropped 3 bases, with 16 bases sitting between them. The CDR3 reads CASTDQAGYYEQYF. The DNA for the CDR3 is TGTGCCAGCACGGACCAAGCGGGTTACTACGAGCAGTACTTC.

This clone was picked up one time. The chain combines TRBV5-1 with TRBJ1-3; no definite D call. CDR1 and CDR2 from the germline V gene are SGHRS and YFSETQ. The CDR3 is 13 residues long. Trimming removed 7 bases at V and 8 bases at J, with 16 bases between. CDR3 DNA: TGCGCCAGCGGACCCTCACCCGAGGACACCATATATTTT. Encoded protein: CASGPSPEDTIYF.

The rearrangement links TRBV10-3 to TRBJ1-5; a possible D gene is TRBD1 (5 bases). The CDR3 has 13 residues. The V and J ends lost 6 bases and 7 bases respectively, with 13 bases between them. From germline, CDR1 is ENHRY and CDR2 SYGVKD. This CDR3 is CAIRSTEGQPQHF. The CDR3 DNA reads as TGTGCCATCAGGTCGACAGAAGGGCAGCCCCAGCATTTT.